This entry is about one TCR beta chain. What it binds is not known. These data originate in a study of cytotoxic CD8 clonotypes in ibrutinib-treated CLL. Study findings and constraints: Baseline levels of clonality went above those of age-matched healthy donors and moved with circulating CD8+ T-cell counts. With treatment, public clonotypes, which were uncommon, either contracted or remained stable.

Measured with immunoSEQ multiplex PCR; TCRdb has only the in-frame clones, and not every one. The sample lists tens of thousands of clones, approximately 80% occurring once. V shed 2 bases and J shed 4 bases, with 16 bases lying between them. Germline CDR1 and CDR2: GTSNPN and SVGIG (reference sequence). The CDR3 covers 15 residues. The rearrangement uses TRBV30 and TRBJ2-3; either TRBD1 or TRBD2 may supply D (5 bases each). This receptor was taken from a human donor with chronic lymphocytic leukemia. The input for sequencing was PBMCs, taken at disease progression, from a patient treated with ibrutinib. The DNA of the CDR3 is TGTGCCTGGAGTCGCCTTAGCCTGGGGGCAGATACGCAGTATTTT. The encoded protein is CAWSRLSLGADTQYF.